These 10 T cell receptor beta chains were all obtained from the same sample, sequenced in a study of cytotoxic CD8 clonotypes in ibrutinib-treated CLL. Profiling relied on immunoSEQ multiplex PCR, and the TCRdb table lists in-frame clones only, not all of them. This table has roughly 29,000 clones, 76% appearing once. Source: PBMCs, taken after 36 months of ibrutinib treatment. These receptors were collected from a human donor with chronic lymphocytic leukemia.

The rearrangement joins TRBV2 to TRBJ2-2, with D hard to call. The ends were cut back, 8 bases at V and 1 base at J, with 5 bases in the middle. CDR1 and CDR2 (germline): SNHLY, FYNNEI. This CDR3 region has 12 residues. The CDR3 loop is CASDWNTGELFF. CDR3 coding DNA: TGTGCCAGCGATTGGAACACCGGGGAGCTGTTTTTT. Variable domain in full (rest from reference TRBV2 and TRBJ2-2): EPEVTQTPSHQVTQMGQEVILRCVPISNHLYFYWYRQILGQKVEFLVSFYNNEISEKSEIFDDQFSVERPDGSNFTLKIRSTKLEDSAMYFCASDWNTGELFFGEGSRLTVL.

The V and J genes are TRBV11-1 and TRBJ2-7; D uncertain. Germline lookup yields CDR1 SGHAT and CDR2 FQDESV (reference sequence). The CDR3 contains 12 residues. V gave up 3 bases and J gave up 5 bases, with 8 bases separating them. The CDR3 DNA is TGTGCCAGCAGCTTCGGACCGGACGAGCAGTACTTC. Its translation: CASSFGPDEQYF.

The chain carries TRBV7-6 and TRBJ1-2; D gene ambiguous. This CDR3 contains 16 residues. Germline V gives CDR1 SGHVS, CDR2 FNYEAQ. V shed 0 bases and J shed 2 bases, with 13 bases lying between them. CDR3 nucleotides: TGTGCCAGCAGCTTAGCGGCGGGCGGTACGAACTATGGCTACACCTTC. This encodes CASSLAAGGTNYGYTF.

This chain uses TRBV4-1 with TRBJ2-1; 12 bases agree with TRBD2. Germline V gene lookup returns CDR1 MGHRA and CDR2 YSYEKL. CDR3 length: 19 residues. After removal of 4 bases from V and 0 bases from J, the junction contained 10 bases not matched to a gene. The CDR3 loop reads CASSRKLAGGPSSYNEQFF. As DNA, the CDR3 is TGCGCCAGCAGCCGAAAACTAGCGGGGGGCCCGAGCTCCTACAATGAGCAGTTCTTC.

The gene calls are TRBV5-1 and TRBJ2-1; D gene uncertain. The CDR3 sequence is 14 residues long. Germline V lookup: CDR1 SGHRS, CDR2 YFSETQ. The V gene lost 1 base and the J gene lost 10 bases, with 15 bases spanning the gap. CDR3 nucleotide sequence: TGCGCCAGCAGCTTGTTTCTGGGGTCTGGGGAGCAGTTCTTC. Protein sequence: CASSLFLGSGEQFF.

V usage is TRBV9 and J usage is TRBJ1-1, with D perhaps matching TRBD1 (5 bases). The germline V gene has CDR1 SGDLS and CDR2 YYNGEE. Trimming took 4 bases from V and 8 from J, leaving 12 bases between them. This CDR3 is built from 12 residues. Here the CDR3 DNA reads TGTGCCAGCAGCTCCAGGGATGGGGAAGCTTTCTTT. Its protein is CASSSRDGEAFF.

J is TRBJ2-1 and V is TRBV27; D is perhaps TRBD2 (6 bases). CDR3 size: 18 residues. The germline V gene has CDR1 MNHEY and CDR2 SMNVEV (reference sequence). V lost 3 bases to trimming and J lost 2 bases, with 20 bases between them. CDR3 in amino acids: CASSFPGTSNSPYNEQFF. The CDR3 region has the DNA TGTGCCAGCAGTTTTCCCGGGACTTCTAATAGCCCCTACAATGAGCAGTTCTTC.

The gene calls are TRBV19 and TRBJ1-2; no clear D gene. V lost 7 bases and J lost 4, with 7 bases in between. This CDR3 contains 11 residues. Germline V CDR1 and CDR2: LNHDA, SQIVND (reference sequence). This chain's CDR3 is CASTSLYGYTF. CDR3 sequence (DNA): TGTGCCAGTACCTCCCTCTATGGCTACACCTTC. Drawing the rest from reference TRBV19 and TRBJ1-2, the complete variable domain is DGGITQSPKYLFRKEGQNVTLSCEQNLNHDAMYWYRQDPGQGLRLIYYSQIVNDFQKGDIAEGYSVSREKKESFPLTVTSAQKNPTAFYLCASTSLYGYTFGSGTRLTVV.

This chain joins TRBV5-6 and TRBJ1-4, with D tentatively TRBD1 (5 bases). V was clipped by 0 bases and J by 1 base, with 10 bases between them. This CDR3 is built from 16 residues. Germline V gene sequence: CDR1 SGHDT, CDR2 YYEEEE. The CDR3 DNA reads TGTGCCAGCAGCTTGGACGGGGGTAGAACTAATGAAAAACTGTTTTTT. This gives the protein CASSLDGGRTNEKLFF.

V usage is TRBV7-2 and J usage is TRBJ2-7; 8 bases fit TRBD2. The germline V gene encodes CDR1 SGHTA and CDR2 FQGNSA. Germline trimming cut 4 bases from V and 1 base from J; bases unmatched to any gene: 6. This CDR3 has 15 residues. CDR3 amino acids: CASSYTSGPSYEQYF. CDR3 bases: TGTGCCAGCAGCTACACTAGCGGTCCTTCCTACGAGCAGTACTTC.